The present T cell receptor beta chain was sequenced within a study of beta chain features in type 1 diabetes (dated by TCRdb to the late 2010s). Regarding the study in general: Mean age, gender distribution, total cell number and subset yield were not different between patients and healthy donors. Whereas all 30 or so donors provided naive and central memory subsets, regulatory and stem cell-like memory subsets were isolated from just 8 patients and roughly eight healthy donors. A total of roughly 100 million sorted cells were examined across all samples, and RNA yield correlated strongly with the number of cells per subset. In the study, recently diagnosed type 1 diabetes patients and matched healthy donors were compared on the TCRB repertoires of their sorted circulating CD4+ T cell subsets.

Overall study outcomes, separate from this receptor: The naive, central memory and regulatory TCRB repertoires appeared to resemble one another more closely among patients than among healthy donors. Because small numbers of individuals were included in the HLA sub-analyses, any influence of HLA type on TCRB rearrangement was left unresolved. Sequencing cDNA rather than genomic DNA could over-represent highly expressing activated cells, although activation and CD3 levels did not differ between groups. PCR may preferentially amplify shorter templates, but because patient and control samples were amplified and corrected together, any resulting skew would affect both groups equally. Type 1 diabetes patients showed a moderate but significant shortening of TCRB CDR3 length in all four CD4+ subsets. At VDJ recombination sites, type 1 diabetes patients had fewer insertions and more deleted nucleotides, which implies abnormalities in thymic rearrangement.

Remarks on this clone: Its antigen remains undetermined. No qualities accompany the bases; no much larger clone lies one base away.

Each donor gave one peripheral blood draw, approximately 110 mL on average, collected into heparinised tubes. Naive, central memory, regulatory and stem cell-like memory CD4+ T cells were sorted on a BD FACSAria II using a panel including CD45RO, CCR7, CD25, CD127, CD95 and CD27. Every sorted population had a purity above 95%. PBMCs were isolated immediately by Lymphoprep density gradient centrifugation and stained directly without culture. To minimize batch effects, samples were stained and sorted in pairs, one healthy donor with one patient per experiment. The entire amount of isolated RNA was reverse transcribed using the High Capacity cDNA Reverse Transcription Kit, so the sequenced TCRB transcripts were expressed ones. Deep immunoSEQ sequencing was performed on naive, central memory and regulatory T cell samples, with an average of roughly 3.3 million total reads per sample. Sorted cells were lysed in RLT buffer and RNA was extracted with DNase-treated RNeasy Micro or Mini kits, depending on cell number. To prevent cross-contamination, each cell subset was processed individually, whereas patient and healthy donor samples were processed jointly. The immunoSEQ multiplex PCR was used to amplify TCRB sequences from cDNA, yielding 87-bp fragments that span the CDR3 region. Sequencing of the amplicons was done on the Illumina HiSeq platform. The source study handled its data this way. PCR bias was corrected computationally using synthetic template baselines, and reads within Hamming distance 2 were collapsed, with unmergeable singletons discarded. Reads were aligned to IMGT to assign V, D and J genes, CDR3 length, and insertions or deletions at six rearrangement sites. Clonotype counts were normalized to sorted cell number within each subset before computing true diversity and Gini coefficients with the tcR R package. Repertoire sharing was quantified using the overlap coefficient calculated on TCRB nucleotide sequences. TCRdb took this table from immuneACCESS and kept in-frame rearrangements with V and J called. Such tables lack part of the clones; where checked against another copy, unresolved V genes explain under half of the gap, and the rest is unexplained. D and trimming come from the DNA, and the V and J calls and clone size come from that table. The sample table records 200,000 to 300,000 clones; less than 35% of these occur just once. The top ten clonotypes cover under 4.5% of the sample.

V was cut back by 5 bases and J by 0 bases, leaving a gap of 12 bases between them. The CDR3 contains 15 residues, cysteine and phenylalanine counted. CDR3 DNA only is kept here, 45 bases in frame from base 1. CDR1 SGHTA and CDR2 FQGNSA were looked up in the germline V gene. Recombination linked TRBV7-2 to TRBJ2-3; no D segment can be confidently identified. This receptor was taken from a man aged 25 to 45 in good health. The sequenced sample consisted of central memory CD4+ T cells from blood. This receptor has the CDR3 CASSNSAASTDTQYF. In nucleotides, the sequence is TGTGCCAGCAGCAACAGCGCGGCTAGCACAGATACGCAGTATTTT.